This TCR beta chain was profiled in a study of T cells after yellow fever vaccination. In the case of this clonotype: Its specificity is unknown.

Trimming took 3 bases from V and 5 from J, leaving 13 bases between them. This CDR3 region has 15 residues. Looked up from germline, CDR1 is SNHLY and CDR2 is FYNNEI. Generation of TCR cDNA used 5'RACE template switching (which added a universal primer site and UMIs). TCRdb itself ran the 5' RACE reads through MiXCR, one entry per CDR3 protein. This table holds approximately 250,000 distinct CDR3 sequences, more than 3.5% found once. Findings and caveats of the study: Contamination by abundant bulk-population clonotypes could be present in FACS-sorted repertoires. After the booster, over 95% of CD4 and 88% of CD8 primary-response clones were re-detected.

The specimen comprised PBMCs, sampled 15 days after the yellow fever booster vaccination. The chain has TRBV2 and TRBJ2-2, with D unclear. The sequence derives from a man in his late teens or twenties who received the YFV17D yellow fever vaccine. The CDR3 spells CASSEELLGTGELFF. The CDR3, as DNA: TGTGCCAGCAGTGAGGAGCTCCTTGGGACCGGGGAGCTGTTTTTT.